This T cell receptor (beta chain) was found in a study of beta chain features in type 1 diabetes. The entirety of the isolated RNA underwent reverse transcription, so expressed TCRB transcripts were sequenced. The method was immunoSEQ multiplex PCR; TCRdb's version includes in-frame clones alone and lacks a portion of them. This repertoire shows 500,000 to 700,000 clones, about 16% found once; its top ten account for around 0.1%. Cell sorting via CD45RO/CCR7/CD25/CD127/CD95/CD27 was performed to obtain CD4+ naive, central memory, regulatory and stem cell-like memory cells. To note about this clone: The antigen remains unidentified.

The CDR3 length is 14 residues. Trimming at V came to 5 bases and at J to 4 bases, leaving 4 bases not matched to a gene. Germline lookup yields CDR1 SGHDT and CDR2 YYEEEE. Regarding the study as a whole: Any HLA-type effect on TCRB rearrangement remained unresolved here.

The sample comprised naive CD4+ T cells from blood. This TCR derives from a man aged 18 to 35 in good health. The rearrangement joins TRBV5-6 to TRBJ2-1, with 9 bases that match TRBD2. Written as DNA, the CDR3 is TGTGCCAGCAGTCGACTAGCGGTATACAATGAGCAGTTCTTC. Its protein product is CASSRLAVYNEQFF. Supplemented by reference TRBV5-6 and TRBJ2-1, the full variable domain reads DAGVTQSPTHLIKTRGQQVTLRCSPKSGHDTVSWYQQALGQGPQFIFQYYEEEERQRGNFPDRFSGHQFPNYSSELNVNALLLGDSALYLCASSRLAVYNEQFFGPGTRLTVL.